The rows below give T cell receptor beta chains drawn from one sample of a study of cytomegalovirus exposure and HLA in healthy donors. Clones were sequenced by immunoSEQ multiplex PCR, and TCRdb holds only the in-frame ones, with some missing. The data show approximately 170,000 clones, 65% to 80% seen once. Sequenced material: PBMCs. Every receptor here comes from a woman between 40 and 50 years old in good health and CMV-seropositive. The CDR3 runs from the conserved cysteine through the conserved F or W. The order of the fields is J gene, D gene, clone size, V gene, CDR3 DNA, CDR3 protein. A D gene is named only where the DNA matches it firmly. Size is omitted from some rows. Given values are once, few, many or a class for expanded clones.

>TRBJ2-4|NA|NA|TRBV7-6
TGTGCCAGCAGCTTAGTTTCAGGGGCCAAAAACATTCAGTACTTC
CASSLVSGAKNIQYF
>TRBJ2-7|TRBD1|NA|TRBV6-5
TGTGCCAGCAGTTACGGGGACAGGCAATACGAGCAGTACTTC
CASSYGDRQYEQYF
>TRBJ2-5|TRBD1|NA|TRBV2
TGTGCCAGCAATCGGGACAGGCAAGAGACCCAGTACTTC
CASNRDRQETQYF
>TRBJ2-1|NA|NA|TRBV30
TGTGCCTGGAGAACTTACTCCTACAATGAGCAGTTCTTC
CAWRTYSYNEQFF
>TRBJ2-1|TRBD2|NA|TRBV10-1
TGCGCCAGCAGCTCTAGCGGGGGGGGCAATGAGCAGTTCTTC
CASSSSGGGNEQFF
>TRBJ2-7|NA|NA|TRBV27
TGTGCCACCGGCTACAGGAACTCCTACGAGCAGTACTTC
CATGYRNSYEQYF
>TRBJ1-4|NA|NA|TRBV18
TGTGCCAGCTCACCTGCCAGGGGAACTAATGAAAAACTGTTTTTT
CASSPARGTNEKLFF
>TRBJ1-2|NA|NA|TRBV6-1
TGTGCCAGCAGTGAAGTCGGAGACTATGGCTACACCTTC
CASSEVGDYGYTF
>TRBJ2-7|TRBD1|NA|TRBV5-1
TGCGCCAGCAGTTCCGGGACAGGGGGCAACGAGCAGTACTTC
CASSSGTGGNEQYF
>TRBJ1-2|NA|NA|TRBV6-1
TGTGCCAGCAGTGAAGAACCGCTTAGGGGTGGCTACACCTTC
CASSEEPLRGGYTF
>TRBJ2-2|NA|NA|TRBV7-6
TGTGCCAGCAGCTTAAGTCGGGGATGGGGCACCGGGGAGCTGTTTTTT
CASSLSRGWGTGELFF
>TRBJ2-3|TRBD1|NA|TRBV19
TGTGCCAGTAGTATTGACAGGGGCGCAGATACGCAGTATTTT
CASSIDRGADTQYF
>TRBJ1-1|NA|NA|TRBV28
TGTGCCAGCAAGGGGTACACTGAAGCTTTCTTT
CASKGYTEAFF
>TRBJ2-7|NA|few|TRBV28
TGTGCCAGCAGCCCCCACACCAGCTCCTACGAGCAGTACTTC
CASSPHTSSYEQYF
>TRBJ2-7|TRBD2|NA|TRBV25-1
TGTGCCAGCAGTGAATATTTCCCCAGCGGGGGCCACTACGAGCAGTACTTC
CASSEYFPSGGHYEQYF
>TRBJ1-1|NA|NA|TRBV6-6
TGTGCCAGCAGTTACTTTACAGGGTACACTGAAGCTTTCTTT
CASSYFTGYTEAFF
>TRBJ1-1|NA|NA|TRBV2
TGTGCCAGCAGAGCCGGGACATTGAACACTGAAGCTTTCTTT
CASRAGTLNTEAFF
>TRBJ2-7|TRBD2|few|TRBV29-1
TGCAGCGTACGAGTGGGAGGGTTCGAGCAGTACTTC
CSVRVGGFEQYF
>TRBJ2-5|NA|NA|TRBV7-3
TGTGCCAGCAGCTTAAACGGGGGAACTCAAGAGACCCAGTACTTC
CASSLNGGTQETQYF
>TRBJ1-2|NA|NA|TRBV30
TGTGCCTGGAGTGTCGCCAGGGAAGGTGGCTACACCTTC
CAWSVAREGGYTF
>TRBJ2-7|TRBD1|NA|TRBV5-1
TGCGCCAGCGGCACAGGGGTGGGGGTCTACGAGCAGTACTTC
CASGTGVGVYEQYF
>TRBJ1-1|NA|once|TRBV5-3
TGTGCCAGAAGCATACAGACAGATATGAACACTGAAGCTTTCTTT
CARSIQTDMNTEAFF
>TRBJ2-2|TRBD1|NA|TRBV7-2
TGTGCCAGCGGGCCGAACCAGGGGGCGCGCACCGGGGAGCTGTTTTTT
CASGPNQGARTGELFF
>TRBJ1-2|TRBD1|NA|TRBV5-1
TGCGCCAGCAGCTTATCCCCCGACAGGGGTAATGGCTACACCTTC
CASSLSPDRGNGYTF
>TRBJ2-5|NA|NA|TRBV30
TGTGCCTGGAGTGGAGCGCCTAAAGAGACCCAGTACTTC
CAWSGAPKETQYF
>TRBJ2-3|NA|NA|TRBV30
TGTGCCTGGAGTCGTAGAGGGTATGCAGATACGCAGTATTTT
CAWSRRGYADTQYF
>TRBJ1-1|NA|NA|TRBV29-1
TGCAGCGTGACAGACAGGAGGAGCACTGAAGCTTTCTTT
CSVTDRRSTEAFF
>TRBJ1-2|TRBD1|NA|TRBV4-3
TGCGCCAGCAGCCAAGATAACCAAGGACAGGGCTCCTTCTTCTATGGCTACACCTTC
CASSQDNQGQGSFFYGYTF
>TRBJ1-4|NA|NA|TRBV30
TGTGCCTGGAGTGGGACAGCTAATGAAAAACTGTTTTTT
CAWSGTANEKLFF
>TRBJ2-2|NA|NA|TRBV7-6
TGTGCCAGCAGCTTAGCGGTCGGGGTAGGTCCCGGGGAGCTGTTTTTT
CASSLAVGVGPGELFF
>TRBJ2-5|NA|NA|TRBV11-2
TGTGCCAGCAGCTTTGGGGCCCAAGAGACCCAGTACTTC
CASSFGAQETQYF
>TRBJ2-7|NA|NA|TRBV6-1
TGTGCCAGCAGTGGGACCTTCCGCAGAGGGTACGAGCAGTACTTC
CASSGTFRRGYEQYF
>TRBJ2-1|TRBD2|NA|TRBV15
TGTGCCACCAGCAGAGATAAGATTGGACTAGCGGCCAACAATGAGCAGTTCTTC
CATSRDKIGLAANNEQFF
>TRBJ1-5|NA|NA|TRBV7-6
TGTGCCAGCAGCCCCACCGCCGGGAGAGACAATCAGCCCCAGCATTTT
CASSPTAGRDNQPQHF
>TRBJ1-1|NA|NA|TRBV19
TGTGCCAGTATGGGGGGGCGAGGACCGATGAACACTGAAGCTTTCTTT
CASMGGRGPMNTEAFF
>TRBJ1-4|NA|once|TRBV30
TGTGCCTGGGCAGGGTCTAATGAAAAACTGTTTTTT
CAWAGSNEKLFF
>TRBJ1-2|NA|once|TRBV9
TGTGCCAGCAGCGTAGAGGGTTCAGGGATCTATGGCTACACCTTC
CASSVEGSGIYGYTF
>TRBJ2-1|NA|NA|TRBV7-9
TGTGCCAGCATCGACCCCGGGGGTAATGAGCAGTTCTTC
CASIDPGGNEQFF
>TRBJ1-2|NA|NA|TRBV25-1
TGTGCCAGCAGTGACCGCCCGACAAGTTTTTATGGCTACACCTTC
CASSDRPTSFYGYTF
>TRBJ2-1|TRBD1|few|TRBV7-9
TGTGCCAGCAGCCAAGGGAGGACAGGGGGGAATGAGCAGTTCTTC
CASSQGRTGGNEQFF
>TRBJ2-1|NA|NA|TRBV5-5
TGTGCCAGCAGCTTAGTCGGGGGTGACGCCTACAATGAGCAGTTCTTC
CASSLVGGDAYNEQFF
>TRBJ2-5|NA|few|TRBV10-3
TGTGCCACCCGACAGCAAGAGACCCAGTACTTC
CATRQQETQYF
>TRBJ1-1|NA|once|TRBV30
TGTGCCTGGAGCCTACAGGGGAACACTGAAGCTTTCTTT
CAWSLQGNTEAFF
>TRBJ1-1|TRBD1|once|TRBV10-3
TGTGCCATCAGCCGGGGGGACAGGGCTCCCGGAACTGAAGCTTTCTTT
CAISRGDRAPGTEAFF
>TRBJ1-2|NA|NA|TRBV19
TGTGCCAGTAGTATAGTCGTAGGAGGGCCCTACTATGGCTACACCTTC
CASSIVVGGPYYGYTF
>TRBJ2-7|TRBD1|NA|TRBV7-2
TGTGCCAGCAGCTTAGGGACAGGGAGAGAGCAGTACTTC
CASSLGTGREQYF
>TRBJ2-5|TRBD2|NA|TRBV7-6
TGTGCCAGCAGCTTAGTTGGGGGGGGAGAGACCCAGTACTTC
CASSLVGGGETQYF
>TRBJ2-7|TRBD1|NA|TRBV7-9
TGTGCCAGCAGCCCTATTCGAGGGACAGGGGGAACCGAGCAGTACTTC
CASSPIRGTGGTEQYF